The present entry profiles one T cell receptor beta chain with its context. Its antigen is currently unknown. The data were obtained in a study of T cell responses to AZD1222 COVID-19 vaccine. General study findings and limits: After two AZD1222 doses, spike-specific TCR breadth and depth rose versus day 0. Among AZD1222 vaccinees, only six were seropositive at baseline.

This CDR3 has 16 amino acids. Germline CDR1 is SGHTA and CDR2 is FQGNSA. V dropped 4 bases and J dropped 0 bases, with 10 bases sitting between them. Using immunoSEQ multiplex PCR, the repertoire was profiled, and TCRdb retains in-frame clones only, with some absent. Of 120,000 or so clones in the sample, around 90% were seen once. The chain uses TRBV7-2 and TRBJ2-6; no reliable D call. The sequence was collected from an adult who received the AZD1222 COVID-19 vaccine. The material sequenced was peripheral blood, taken 28 days after the second AZD1222 dose. In DNA form, the CDR3 reads TGTGCCAGCAGCTCCTACGTCTACTCTGGGGCCAACGTCCTGACTTTC. Translation: CASSSYVYSGANVLTF.